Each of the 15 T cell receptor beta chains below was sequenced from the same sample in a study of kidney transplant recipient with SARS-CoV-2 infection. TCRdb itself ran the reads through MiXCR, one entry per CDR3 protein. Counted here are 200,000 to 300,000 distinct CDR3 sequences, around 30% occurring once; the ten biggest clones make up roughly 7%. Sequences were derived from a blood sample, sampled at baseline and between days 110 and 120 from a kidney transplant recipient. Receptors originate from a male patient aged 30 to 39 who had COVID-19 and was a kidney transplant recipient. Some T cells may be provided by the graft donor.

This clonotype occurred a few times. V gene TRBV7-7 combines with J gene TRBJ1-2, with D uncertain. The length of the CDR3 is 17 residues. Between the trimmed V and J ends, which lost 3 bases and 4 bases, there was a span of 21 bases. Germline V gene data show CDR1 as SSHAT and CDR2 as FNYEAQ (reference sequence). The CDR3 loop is CASSFGNKCRKTYGYTF. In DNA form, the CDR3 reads TGTGCCAGCAGCTTTGGTAATAAGTGCCGAAAGACCTATGGCTACACCTTC.

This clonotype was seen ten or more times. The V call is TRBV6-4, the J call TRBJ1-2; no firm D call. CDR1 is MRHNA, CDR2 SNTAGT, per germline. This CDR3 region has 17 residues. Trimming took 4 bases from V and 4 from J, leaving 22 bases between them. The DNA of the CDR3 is TGTGCCAGCAGTGTAAGCGCCTCACACGGAAAGACCTATGGCTACACCTTC. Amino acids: CASSVSASHGKTYGYTF.

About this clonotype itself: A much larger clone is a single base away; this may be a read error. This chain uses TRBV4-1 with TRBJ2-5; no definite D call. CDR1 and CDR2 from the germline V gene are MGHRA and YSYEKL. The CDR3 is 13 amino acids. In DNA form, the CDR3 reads TGCGCCAGCGGCCAAGTCGGACGGGAGACCCAGTACTTC. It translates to CASGQVGRETQYF.

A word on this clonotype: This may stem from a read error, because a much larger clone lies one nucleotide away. The CDR3 here is CGSSLGARPVGATF. The DNA of the CDR3 is TGTGGCAGCAGCTTGGGTGCCAGGCCAGTTGGTGCCACCTTC. The chain couples TRBV5-6 to TRBJ1-2; D gene ambiguous. This CDR3 spans 14 amino acids. The germline V gene encodes CDR1 SGHDT and CDR2 YYEEEE.

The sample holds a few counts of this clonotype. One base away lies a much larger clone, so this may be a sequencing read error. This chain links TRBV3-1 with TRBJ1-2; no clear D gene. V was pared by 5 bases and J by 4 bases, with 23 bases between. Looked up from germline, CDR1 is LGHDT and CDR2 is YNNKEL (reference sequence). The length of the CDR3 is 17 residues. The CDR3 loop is CASSYCSTLRKTYGYTF. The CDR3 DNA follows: TGTGCCAGCAGCTATTGTTCCACCCTTCGAAAGACCTATGGCTACACCTTC. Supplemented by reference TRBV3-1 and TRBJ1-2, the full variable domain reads DTAVSQTPKYLVTQMGNDKSIKCEQNLGHDTMYWYKQDSKKFLKIMFSYNNKELIINETVPNRFSPKSPDKAHLNLHINSLELGDSAVYFCASSYCSTLRKTYGYTFGSGTRLTVV.

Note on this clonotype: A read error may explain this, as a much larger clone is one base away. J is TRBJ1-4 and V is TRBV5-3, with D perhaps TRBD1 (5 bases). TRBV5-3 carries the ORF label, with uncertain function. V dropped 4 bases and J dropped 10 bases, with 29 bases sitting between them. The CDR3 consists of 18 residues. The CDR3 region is CARSPDFYRDRVYGKLFF. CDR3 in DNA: TGTGCCAGAAGCCCGGACTTCTACCGGGACCGAGTGTATGGAAAACTGTTTTTT.

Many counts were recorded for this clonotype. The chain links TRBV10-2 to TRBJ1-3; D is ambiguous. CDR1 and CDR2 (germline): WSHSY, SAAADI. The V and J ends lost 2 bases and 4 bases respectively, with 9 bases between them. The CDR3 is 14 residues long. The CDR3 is CASSEGVGGNTIYF. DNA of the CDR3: TGCGCCAGCAGTGAGGGGGTGGGCGGAAACACCATATATTTT.

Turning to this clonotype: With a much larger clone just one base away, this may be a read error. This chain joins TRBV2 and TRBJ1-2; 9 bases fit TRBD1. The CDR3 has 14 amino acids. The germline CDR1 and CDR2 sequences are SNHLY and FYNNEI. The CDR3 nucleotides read TGTGTCAGCAGATCCGGGACAGGGTTCTATGGCTACACCTTC. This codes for CVSRSGTGFYGYTF.

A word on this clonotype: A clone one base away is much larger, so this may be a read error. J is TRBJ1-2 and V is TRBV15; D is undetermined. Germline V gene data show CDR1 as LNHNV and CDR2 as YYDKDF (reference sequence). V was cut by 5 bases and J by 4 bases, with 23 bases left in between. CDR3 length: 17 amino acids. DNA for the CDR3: TGTGCCACCAGCCTGGAACTAAGGTGTGGAAAGGCCTATGGCTACACCTTC. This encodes CATSLELRCGKAYGYTF.

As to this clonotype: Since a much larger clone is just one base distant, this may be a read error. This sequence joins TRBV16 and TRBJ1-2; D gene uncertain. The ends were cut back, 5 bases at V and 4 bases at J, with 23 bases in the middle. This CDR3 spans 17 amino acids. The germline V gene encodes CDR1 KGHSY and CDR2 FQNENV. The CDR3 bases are TGTGCCAGCAGCTCCAACGTGGTCGTTAGAAAGACCTATGGCTACACCTTC. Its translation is CASSSNVVVRKTYGYTF.

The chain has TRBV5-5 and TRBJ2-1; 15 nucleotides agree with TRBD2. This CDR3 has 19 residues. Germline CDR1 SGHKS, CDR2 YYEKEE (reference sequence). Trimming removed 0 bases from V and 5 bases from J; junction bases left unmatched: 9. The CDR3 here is CASSLEGLAGGLSHNEQFF. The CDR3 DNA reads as TGTGCCAGCAGCTTGGAGGGACTAGCGGGAGGCTTGTCCCACAATGAGCAGTTCTTC.

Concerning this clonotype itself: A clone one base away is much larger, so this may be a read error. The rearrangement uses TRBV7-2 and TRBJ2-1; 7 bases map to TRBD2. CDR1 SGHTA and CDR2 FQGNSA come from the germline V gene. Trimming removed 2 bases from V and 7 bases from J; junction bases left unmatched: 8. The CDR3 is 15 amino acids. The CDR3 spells CASSLPSGGGNEQFF. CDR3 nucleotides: TGTGCCAGCAGCTTACCCTCTGGGGGGGGGAATGAGCAGTTCTTC.

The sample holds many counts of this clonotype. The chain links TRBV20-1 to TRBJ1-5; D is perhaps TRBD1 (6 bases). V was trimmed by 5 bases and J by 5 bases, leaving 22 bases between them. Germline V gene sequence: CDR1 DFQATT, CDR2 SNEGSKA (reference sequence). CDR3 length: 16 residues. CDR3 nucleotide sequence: TGCAGTGCTCCCCAAGAGGGGGGTCAGGCGTATCAGCCCCAGCATTTT. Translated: CSAPQEGGQAYQPQHF.

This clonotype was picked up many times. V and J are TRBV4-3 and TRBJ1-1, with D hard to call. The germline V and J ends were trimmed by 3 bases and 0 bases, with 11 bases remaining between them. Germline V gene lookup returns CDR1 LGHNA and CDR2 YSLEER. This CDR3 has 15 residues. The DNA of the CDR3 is TGCGCCAGCAGCCAGTTTACAGAAATGAACACTGAAGCTTTCTTT. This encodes CASSQFTEMNTEAFF.

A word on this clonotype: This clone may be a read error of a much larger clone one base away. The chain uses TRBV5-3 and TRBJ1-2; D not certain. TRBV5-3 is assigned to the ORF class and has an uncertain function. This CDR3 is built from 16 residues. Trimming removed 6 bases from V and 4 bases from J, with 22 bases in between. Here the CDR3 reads CARTYVVVRKTYGYTF. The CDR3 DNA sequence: TGTGCCAGAACCTATGTAGTGGTGAGAAAGACCTATGGCTACACCTTC.